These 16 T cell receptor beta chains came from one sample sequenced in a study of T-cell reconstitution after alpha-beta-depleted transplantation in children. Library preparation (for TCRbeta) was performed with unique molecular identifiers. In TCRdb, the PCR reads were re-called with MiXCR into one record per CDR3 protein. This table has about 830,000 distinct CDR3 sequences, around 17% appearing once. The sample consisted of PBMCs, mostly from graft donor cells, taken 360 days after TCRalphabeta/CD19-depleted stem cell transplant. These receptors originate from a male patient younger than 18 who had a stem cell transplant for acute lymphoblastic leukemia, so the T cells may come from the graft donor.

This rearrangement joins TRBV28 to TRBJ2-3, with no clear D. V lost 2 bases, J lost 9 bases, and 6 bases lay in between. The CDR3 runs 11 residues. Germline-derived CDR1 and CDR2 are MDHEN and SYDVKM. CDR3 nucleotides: TGTGCCAGCAGTTTAATAAGCACGCAGTATTTT. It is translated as CASSLISTQYF.

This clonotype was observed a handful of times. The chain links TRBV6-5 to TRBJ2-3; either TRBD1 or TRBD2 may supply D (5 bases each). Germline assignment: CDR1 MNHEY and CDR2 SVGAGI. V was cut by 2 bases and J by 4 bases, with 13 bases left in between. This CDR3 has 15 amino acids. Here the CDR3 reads CASSYRGRGADTQYF. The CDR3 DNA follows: TGTGCCAGCAGTTACAGAGGCAGAGGGGCAGATACGCAGTATTTT.

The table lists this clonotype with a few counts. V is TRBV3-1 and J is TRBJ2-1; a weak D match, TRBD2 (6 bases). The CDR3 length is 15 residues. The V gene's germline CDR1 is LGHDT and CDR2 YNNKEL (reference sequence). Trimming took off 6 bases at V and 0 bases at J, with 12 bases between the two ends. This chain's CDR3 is CASSVGGFSYNEQFF. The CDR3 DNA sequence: TGTGCCAGCAGTGTTGGGGGGTTCTCCTACAATGAGCAGTTCTTC.

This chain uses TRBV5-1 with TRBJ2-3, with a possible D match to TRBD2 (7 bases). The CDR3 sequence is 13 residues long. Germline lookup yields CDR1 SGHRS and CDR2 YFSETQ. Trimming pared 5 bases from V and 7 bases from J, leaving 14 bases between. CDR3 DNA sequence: TGCGCCAGCAGATGGGGGGGCGAATATACGCAGTATTTT. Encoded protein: CASRWGGEYTQYF. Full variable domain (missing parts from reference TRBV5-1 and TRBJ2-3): KAGVTQTPRYLIKTRGQQVTLSCSPISGHRSVSWYQQTPGQGLQFLFEYFSETQRNKGNFPGRFSGRQFSNSRSEMNVSTLELGDSALYLCASRWGGEYTQYFGPGTRLTVL.

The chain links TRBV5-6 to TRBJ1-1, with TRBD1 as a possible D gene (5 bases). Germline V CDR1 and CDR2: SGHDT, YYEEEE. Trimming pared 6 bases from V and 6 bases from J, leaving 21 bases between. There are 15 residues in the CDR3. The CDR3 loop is CASTFGTSKEAEAFF. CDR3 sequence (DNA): TGTGCCAGCACCTTCGGGACTTCTAAAGAGGCTGAAGCTTTCTTT.

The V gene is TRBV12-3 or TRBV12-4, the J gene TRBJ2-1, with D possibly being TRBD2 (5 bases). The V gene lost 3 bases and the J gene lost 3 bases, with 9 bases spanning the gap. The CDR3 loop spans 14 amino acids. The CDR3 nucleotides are TGTGCCAGCAGTTTCCCCGGGAACTACAATGAGCAGTTCTTC. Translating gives CASSFPGNYNEQFF.

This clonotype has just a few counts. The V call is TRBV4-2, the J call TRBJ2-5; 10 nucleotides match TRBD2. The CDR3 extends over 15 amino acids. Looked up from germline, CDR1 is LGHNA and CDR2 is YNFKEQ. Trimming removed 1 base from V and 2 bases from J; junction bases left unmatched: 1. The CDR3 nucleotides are TGTGCCAGCAGCCAAGGGGGACTAGCGCAAGAGACCCAGTACTTC. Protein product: CASSQGGLAQETQYF.

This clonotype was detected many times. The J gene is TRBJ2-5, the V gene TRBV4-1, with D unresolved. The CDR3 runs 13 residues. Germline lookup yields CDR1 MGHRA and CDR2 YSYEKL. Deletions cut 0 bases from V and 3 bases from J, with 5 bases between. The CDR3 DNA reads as TGCGCCAGCAGCCAAGATGGGGAAGAGACCCAGTACTTC. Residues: CASSQDGEETQYF.

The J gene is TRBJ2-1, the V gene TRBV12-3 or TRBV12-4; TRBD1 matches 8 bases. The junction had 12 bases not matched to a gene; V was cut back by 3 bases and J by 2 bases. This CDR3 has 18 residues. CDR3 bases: TGTGCCAGCAGTTTCCACCCAGACAGGGGAGGAACCTACAATGAGCAGTTCTTC. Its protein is CASSFHPDRGGTYNEQFF.

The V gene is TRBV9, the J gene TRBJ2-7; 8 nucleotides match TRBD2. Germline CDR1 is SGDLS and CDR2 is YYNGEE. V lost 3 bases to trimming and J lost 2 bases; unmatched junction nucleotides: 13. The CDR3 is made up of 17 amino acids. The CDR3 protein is CASSANPRLSGTYEQYF. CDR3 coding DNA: TGTGCCAGCAGCGCGAACCCCCGCCTTAGCGGGACCTACGAGCAGTACTTC.

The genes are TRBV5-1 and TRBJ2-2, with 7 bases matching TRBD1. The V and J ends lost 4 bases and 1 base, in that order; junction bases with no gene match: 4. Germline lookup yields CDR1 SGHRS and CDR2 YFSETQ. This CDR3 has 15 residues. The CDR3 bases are TGCGCCAGCAGCCCGACAGGGTGGAACACCGGGGAGCTGTTTTTT. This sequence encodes CASSPTGWNTGELFF. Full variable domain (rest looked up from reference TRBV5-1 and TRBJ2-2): KAGVTQTPRYLIKTRGQQVTLSCSPISGHRSVSWYQQTPGQGLQFLFEYFSETQRNKGNFPGRFSGRQFSNSRSEMNVSTLELGDSALYLCASSPTGWNTGELFFGEGSRLTVL.

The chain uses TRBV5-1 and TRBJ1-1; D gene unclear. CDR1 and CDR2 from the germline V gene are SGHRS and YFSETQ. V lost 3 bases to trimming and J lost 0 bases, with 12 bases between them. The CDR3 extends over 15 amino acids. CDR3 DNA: TGCGCCAGCAGCTACCGACGGAACTTGAACACTGAAGCTTTCTTT. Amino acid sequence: CASSYRRNLNTEAFF.

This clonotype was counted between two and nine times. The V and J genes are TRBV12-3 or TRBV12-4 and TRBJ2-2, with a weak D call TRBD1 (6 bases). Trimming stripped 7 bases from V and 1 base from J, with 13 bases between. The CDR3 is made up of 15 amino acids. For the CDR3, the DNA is TGTGCCAGCAAAAACAGGGCTAGGAACACCGGGGAGCTGTTTTTT. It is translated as CASKNRARNTGELFF.

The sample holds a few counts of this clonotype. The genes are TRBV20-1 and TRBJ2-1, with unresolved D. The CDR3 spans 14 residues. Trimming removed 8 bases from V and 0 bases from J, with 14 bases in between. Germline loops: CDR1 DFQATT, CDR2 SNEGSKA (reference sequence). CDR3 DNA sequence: TGCAGTTCTCCAGCAAGACCCTCCTACAATGAGCAGTTCTTC. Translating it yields CSSPARPSYNEQFF.

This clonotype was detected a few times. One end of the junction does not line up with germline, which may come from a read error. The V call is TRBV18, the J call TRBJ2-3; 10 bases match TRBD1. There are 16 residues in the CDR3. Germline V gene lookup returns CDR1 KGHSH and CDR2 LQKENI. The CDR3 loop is CASSPPGTGVPDTQYF. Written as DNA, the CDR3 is TGTGCCAGCTCCCCACCGGGGACAGGGGTTCCAGATACGCAGTATTTT.

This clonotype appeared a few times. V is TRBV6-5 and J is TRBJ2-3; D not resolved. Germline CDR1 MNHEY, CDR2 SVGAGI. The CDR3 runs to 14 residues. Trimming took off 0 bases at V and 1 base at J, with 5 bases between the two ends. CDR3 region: CASSYSKRTDTQYF. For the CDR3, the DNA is TGTGCCAGCAGTTACTCGAAACGCACAGATACGCAGTATTTT.